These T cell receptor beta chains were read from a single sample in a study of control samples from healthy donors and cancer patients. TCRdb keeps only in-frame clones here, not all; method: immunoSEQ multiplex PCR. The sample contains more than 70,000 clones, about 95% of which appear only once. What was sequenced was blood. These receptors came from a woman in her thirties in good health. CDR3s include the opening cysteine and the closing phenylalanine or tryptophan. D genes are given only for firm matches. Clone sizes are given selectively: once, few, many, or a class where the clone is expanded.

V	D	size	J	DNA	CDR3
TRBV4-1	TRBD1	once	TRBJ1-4	TGCGCCAGCAGCCAAGGTATACAGGGGGCGCGGGAGAAAGAAAAACTGTTTTTT	CASSQGIQGAREKEKLFF
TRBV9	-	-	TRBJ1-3	TGTGCCAGCAGCGCCGACAGGTATCTCTCTGGAAACACCATATATTTT	CASSADRYLSGNTIYF
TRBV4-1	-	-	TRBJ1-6	TGCGCCAGCAGCCAAGCTTCTGGATCACCCCTCCACTTT	CASSQASGSPLHF
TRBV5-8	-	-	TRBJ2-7	TGTGCCAGCAGCTTGGGGGGTCATGCGGGATCCTCCTACGAGCAGTACTTC	CASSLGGHAGSSYEQYF
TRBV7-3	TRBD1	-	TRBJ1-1	TGTGCCAGCAGCTCCACAGGGGGGTACACTGAAGCTTTCTTT	CASSSTGGYTEAFF
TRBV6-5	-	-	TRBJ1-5	TGTGCCGTTGCGAGGGACCTCAAGCAGCCCCAGCATTTT	CAVARDLKQPQHF
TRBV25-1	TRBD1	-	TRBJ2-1	TGTGCCAGCCACGACAGACAGGGGGAGGATGAGCAGTTCTTC	CASHDRQGEDEQFF
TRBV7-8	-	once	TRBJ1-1	TGTGCCAGCAGCTTACACAGGGAGGCTTTCTTT	CASSLHREAFF
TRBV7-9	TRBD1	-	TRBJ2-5	TGTGCCAGCAGCGCCGGGACAGGGGAAGAGACCCAGTACTTC	CASSAGTGEETQYF
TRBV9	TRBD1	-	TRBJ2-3	TGTGCCAGCAGCGTCGGGACAGGGACAACAGATACGCAGTATTTT	CASSVGTGTTDTQYF
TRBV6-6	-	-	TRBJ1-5	TGTGCCAGCAGTTCTCGGGGACCGAATACGAATCAGCCCCAGCATTTT	CASSSRGPNTNQPQHF
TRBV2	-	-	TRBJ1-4	TGTGCCAGCAGAAGGGGGGTTGATGAAAAACTGTTTTTT	CASRRGVDEKLFF
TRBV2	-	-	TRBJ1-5	TGTGCCAGCAGTTTTGTCCCAAGGGGGAGCAATCAGCCCCAGCATTTT	CASSFVPRGSNQPQHF
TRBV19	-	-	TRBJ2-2	TGTGCCAGTAGTATAGCCCCCGGCGGGGAGCTGTTTTTT	CASSIAPGGELFF
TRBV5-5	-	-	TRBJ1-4	TGTGCCAGCAGCCCAATATCAACGGATGAAAAACTGTTTTTT	CASSPISTDEKLFF
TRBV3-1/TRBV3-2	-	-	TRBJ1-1	TGTGCCAGCAGCCAAGATTTAATTCGCGCTGAAGCTTTCTTT	CASSQDLIRAEAFF
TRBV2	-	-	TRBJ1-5	TGTGCCAGCAGCGGGGGACAACGAAATCAGCCCCAGCATTTT	CASSGGQRNQPQHF
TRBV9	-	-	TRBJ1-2	TGTGCCAGCAGCGTCAGTAAGCTCCAATACAGCCATGGCTACACCTTC	CASSVSKLQYSHGYTF
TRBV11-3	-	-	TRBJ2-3	TGTGCCAGCAGCTTAGAACAGGCGACAGATACGCAGTATTTT	CASSLEQATDTQYF
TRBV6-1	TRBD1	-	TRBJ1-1	TGTGCCAGCAGTGAACTAGAGACAGGGGCTATGAACACTGAAGCTTTCTTT	CASSELETGAMNTEAFF
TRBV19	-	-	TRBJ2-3	TGTGCCAGTAGTTTCACGACATCGGGCACAGATACGCAGTATTTT	CASSFTTSGTDTQYF
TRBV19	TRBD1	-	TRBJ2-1	TGTGCCAGTAGTATGATCACCGGGACAGGGTTTTCCTTTGGAGTTTACAATGAGCAGTTCTTC	CASSMITGTGFSFGVYNEQFF
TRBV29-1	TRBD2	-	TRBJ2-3	TGCAGCGTTGCCCCAGCGGGGGTACTCACAGATACGCAGTATTTT	CSVAPAGVLTDTQYF
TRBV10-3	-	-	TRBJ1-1	TGTGCCATCAGTGAGGGGACAACTGAAGCTTTCTTT	CAISEGTTEAFF
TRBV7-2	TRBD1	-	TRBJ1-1	TGTGCCAGCAGCCACACCCCTGAAACGACAGGGATGAACACTGAAGCTTTCTTT	CASSHTPETTGMNTEAFF
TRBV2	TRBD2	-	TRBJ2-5	TGTGCCAGCAGTTATAACGGAGGGACTAGCCAAGAGACCCAGTACTTC	CASSYNGGTSQETQYF
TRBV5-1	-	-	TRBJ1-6	TGCGCCAGCAGCCCGGCCGGACAGTTTAATTCACCCCTCCACTTT	CASSPAGQFNSPLHF
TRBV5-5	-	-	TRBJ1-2	TGTGCCAGCAGCTTAGGGGACTATGGCTACACCTTC	CASSLGDYGYTF
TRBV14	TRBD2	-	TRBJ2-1	TGTGCCAGCAGCCAAGGACTAGCAGGCTCCTACAATGAGCAGTTCTTC	CASSQGLAGSYNEQFF
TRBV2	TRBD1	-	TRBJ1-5	TGTGCCAGCACCACGACAGGGAATCAGCCCCAGCATTTT	CASTTTGNQPQHF
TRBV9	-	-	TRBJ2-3	TGTGCCAGCAGCGTAGCGCCAGGACAGAGCACAGATACGCAGTATTTT	CASSVAPGQSTDTQYF
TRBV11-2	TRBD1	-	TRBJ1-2	TGTGCCAGCAGCGCGGGACAGGGAGCGGGCTATGGCTACACCTTC	CASSAGQGAGYGYTF